Below are 9 T cell receptor beta chains sequenced from a single sample in a study of cytomegalovirus exposure and HLA in healthy donors. It was with 60 Vbeta and 13 Jbeta primers that the PCR ran. The table came from immunoSEQ multiplex PCR; TCRdb's copy has only in-frame clones and leaves some out. The sample gives about 37,000 clones, 82% of which show up once; over 9.5% is in the top ten. Sequenced sample: PBMCs. These receptor sequences come from a woman under 30 in good health and CMV-seropositive.

V usage is TRBV5-1 and J usage is TRBJ1-4, with D perhaps TRBD1 (5 bases). Germline V lookup: CDR1 SGHRS, CDR2 YFSETQ. The CDR3 spans 16 residues. Between the trimmed V and J ends, which lost 4 bases and 8 bases, there was a span of 21 bases. The CDR3 is CASSPGGAVQSEKLFF. The CDR3 bases are TGCGCCAGCAGCCCGGGGGGAGCCGTCCAGTCGGAAAAACTGTTTTTT.

The chain has TRBV28 and TRBJ2-5; perhaps TRBD1 as D (7 bases). The CDR3 extends over 16 amino acids. Deletions cut 5 bases from V and 5 bases from J, with 21 bases between. The germline V gene encodes CDR1 MDHEN and CDR2 SYDVKM. The CDR3 DNA sequence: TGTGCCAGCAGTGTTAGACTAGGGGGCTTGATTGAGACCCAGTACTTC. Protein product: CASSVRLGGLIETQYF.

The chain couples TRBV7-3 to TRBJ2-1, with TRBD2 matching over 14 bases. This CDR3 has 15 amino acids. Per germline, CDR1 SGHTA and CDR2 FQGTGA. Germline trimming cut 5 bases from V and 10 bases from J; bases unmatched to any gene: 7. The CDR3 loop reads CASSLTSGGVWEQFF. The CDR3 region has the DNA TGTGCCAGCAGCCTGACTAGCGGGGGGGTCTGGGAGCAGTTCTTC.

The chain employs TRBV19 and TRBJ1-2, with TRBD1 identical over 8 bases. The V segment lost 6 bases and the J segment 6 bases; nucleotides outside the gene matches: 9. The germline CDR1 and CDR2 sequences are LNHDA and SQIVND (reference sequence). The CDR3 runs to 14 residues. DNA for the CDR3: TGTGCCAGTAGCCAGGACAGGGTAATCCATGGCTACACCTTC. Protein sequence: CASSQDRVIHGYTF.

The J gene is TRBJ2-1, the V gene TRBV9; 8 bases are a match to TRBD1. With 4 bases clipped from V and 8 bases from J, the junction kept 11 bases outside the gene matches. The CDR3 is made up of 15 amino acids. Germline CDR1 is SGDLS and CDR2 is YYNGEE. The CDR3 sequence is CASSYYRTGMDEQFF. DNA for the CDR3: TGTGCCAGCAGCTACTACCGGACAGGGATGGATGAGCAGTTCTTC.

This clone appeared a few times. The rearrangement joins TRBV7-9 to TRBJ2-1, with 12 bases matching TRBD2. The J segment lost 5 bases and the V segment lost 4 bases, leaving 9 bases of the junction unmatched. Germline CDR1 and CDR2: SEHNR and FQNEAQ (reference sequence). There are 17 residues in the CDR3. The chain's CDR3 is CASSSKRLAGVNNEQFF. CDR3 in DNA: TGTGCCAGCAGCTCGAAACGACTAGCGGGAGTCAACAATGAGCAGTTCTTC.

The chain recombines TRBV30 with TRBJ2-1; possible D gene TRBD1, 5 bases. From germline, CDR1 is GTSNPN and CDR2 SVGIG (reference sequence). The CDR3 has 15 amino acids. The V end was cut by 4 bases, the J end by 9 bases, with 22 bases between. CDR3 sequence: CAWMLDTHRRGEQFF. The CDR3 DNA is TGTGCCTGGATGTTGGACACCCACCGGCGTGGTGAGCAGTTCTTC.

The V gene is TRBV5-6, the J gene TRBJ2-3; 10 bases fit TRBD1. Looked up from germline, CDR1 is SGHDT and CDR2 is YYEEEE. Germline trimming cut 4 bases from V and 2 bases from J; bases unmatched to any gene: 7. The CDR3 runs to 16 residues. CDR3 residues: CASSLRTGGITDTQYF. As DNA, the CDR3 is TGTGCCAGCAGCCTACGGACAGGGGGTATCACAGATACGCAGTATTTT.

In this sample, this clone turned up once. This chain's CDR3 is CASSRQGPWDTQYF. As DNA, the CDR3 is TGTGCCAGCAGTCGACAGGGCCCCTGGGATACGCAGTATTTT. The rearrangement links TRBV27 to TRBJ2-3, with 7 bases identical to TRBD1. Germline values: CDR1 MNHEY, CDR2 SMNVEV (reference sequence). V dropped 5 bases and J dropped 6; count of bases not matched to a gene: 8. The CDR3 loop spans 14 amino acids.